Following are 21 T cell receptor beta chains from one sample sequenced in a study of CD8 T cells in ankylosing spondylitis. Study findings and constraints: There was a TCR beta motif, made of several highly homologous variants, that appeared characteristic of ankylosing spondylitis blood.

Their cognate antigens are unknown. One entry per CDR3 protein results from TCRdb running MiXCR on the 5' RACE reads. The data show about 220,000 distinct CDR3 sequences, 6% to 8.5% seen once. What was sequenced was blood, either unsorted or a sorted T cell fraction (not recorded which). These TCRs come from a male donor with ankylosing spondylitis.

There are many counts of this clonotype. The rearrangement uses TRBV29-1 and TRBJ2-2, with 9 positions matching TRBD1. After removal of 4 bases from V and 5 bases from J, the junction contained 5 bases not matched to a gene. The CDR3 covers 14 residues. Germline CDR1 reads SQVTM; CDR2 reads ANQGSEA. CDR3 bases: TGCAGCGTTGGGGGGACAGGGAGGACCGGGGAGCTGTTTTTT. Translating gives CSVGGTGRTGELFF.

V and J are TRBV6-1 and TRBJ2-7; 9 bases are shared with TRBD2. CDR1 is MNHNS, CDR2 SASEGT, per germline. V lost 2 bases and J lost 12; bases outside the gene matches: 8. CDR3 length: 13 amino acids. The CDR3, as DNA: TGTGCCAGCAGTGAACCGGGACTAGCCAGCTTGTACTTC. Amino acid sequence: CASSEPGLASLYF.

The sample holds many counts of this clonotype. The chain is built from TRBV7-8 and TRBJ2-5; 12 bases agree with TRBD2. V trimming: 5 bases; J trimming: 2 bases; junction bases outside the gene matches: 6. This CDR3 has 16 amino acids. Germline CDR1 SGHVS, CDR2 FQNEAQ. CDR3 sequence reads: CASSQGTSGFQETQYF. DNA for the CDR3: TGTGCCAGCAGCCAAGGGACTAGCGGGTTTCAAGAGACCCAGTACTTC.

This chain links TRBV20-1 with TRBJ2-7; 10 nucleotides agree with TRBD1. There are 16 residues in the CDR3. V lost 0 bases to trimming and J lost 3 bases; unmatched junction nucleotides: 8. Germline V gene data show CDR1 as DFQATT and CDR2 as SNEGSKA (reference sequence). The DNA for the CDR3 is TGCAGTGCTAGAGAACGGGGACAGGGGCCTATCTACGAGCAGTACTTC. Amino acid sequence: CSARERGQGPIYEQYF.

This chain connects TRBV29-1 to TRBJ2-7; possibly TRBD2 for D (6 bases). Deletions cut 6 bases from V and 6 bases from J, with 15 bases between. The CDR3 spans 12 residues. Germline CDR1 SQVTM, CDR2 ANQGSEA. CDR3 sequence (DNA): TGCAGCGTCAGCGGAGGGCCGGGCGAGCAGTACTTC. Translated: CSVSGGPGEQYF.

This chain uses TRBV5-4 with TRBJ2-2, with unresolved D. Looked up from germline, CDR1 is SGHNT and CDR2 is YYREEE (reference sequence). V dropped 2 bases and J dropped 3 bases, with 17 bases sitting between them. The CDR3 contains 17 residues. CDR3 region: CASSFELEATYTGELFF. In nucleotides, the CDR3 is TGTGCCAGCAGCTTTGAACTTGAGGCCACCTACACCGGGGAGCTGTTTTTT.

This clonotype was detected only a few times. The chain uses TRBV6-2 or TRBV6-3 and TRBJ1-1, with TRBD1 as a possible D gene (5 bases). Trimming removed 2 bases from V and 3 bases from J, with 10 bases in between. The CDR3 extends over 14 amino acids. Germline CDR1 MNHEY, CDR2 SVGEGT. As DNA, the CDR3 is TGTGCCAGCAGTTACGGGGGAAGGGACACTGAAGCTTTCTTT. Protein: CASSYGGRDTEAFF.

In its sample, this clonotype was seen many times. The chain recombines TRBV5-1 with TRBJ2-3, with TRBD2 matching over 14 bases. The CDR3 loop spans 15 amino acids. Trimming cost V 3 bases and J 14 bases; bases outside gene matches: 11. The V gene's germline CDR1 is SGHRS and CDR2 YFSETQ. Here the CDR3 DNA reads TGCGCCAGCAGCTCGGAGGGACTAGCGGGAGAAGCGTCGTATTTT. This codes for CASSSEGLAGEASYF.

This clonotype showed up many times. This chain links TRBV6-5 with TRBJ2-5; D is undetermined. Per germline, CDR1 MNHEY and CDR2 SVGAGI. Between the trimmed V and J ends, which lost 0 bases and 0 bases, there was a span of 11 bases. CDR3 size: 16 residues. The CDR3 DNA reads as TGTGCCAGCAGTTACTCGATACCAGCGTACCAAGAGACCCAGTACTTC. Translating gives CASSYSIPAYQETQYF.

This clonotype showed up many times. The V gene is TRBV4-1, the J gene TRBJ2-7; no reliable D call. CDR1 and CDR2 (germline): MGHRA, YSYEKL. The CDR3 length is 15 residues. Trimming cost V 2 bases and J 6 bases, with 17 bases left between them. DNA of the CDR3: TGCGCCAGCAGCCAAAGATCGGGTCGGAAACTCGAGCAGTACTTC. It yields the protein CASSQRSGRKLEQYF.

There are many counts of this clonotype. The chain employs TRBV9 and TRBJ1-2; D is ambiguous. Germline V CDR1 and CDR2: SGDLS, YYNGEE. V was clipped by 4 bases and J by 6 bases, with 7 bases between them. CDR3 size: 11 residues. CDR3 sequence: CASSPWDGYTF. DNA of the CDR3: TGTGCCAGCAGCCCCTGGGATGGCTACACCTTC.

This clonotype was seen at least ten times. The chain's CDR3 is CASSQDRGSSYEQYF. CDR3 bases: TGCGCCAGCAGCCAAGACAGGGGCTCTTCCTACGAGCAGTACTTC. The chain joins TRBV4-1 to TRBJ2-7, with D perhaps matching TRBD1 (6 bases). This CDR3 region has 15 residues. Germline V gene data show CDR1 as MGHRA and CDR2 as YSYEKL. V shed 0 bases and J shed 1 base, with 10 bases lying between them.

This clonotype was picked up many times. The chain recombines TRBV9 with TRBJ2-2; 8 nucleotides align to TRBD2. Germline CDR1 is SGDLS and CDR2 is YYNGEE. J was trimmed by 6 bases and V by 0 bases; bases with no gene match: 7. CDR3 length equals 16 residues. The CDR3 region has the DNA TGTGCCAGCAGCGTAGCAGGAGCGGGAGCGCCCGGGGAGCTGTTTTTT. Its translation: CASSVAGAGAPGELFF. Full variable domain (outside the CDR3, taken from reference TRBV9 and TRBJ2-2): DSGVTQTPKHLITATGQRVTLRCSPRSGDLSVYWYQQSLDQGLQFLIQYYNGEERAKGNILERFSAQQFPDLHSELNLSSLELGDSALYFCASSVAGAGAPGELFFGEGSRLTVL.

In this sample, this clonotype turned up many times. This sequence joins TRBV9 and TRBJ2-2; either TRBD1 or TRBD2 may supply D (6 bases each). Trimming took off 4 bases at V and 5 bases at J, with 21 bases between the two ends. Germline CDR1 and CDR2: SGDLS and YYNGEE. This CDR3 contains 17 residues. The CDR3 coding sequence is TGTGCCAGCAGCTCTTCCTCGGGGGCAGGGAGGACCGGGGAGCTGTTTTTT. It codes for CASSSSSGAGRTGELFF.

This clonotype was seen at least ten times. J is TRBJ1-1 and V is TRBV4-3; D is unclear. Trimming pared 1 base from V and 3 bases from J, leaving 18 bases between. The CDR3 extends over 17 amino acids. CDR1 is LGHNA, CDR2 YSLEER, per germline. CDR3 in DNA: TGCGCCAGCAGCCAAGGGTCAAAAGGCCCGTGGGACACTGAAGCTTTCTTT. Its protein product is CASSQGSKGPWDTEAFF.

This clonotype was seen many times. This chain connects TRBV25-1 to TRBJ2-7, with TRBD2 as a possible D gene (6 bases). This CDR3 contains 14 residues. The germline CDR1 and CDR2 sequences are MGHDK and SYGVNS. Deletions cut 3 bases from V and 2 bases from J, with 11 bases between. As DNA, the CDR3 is TGTGCCAGCAGTGAGTGGGACTCGGCCTACGAGCAGTACTTC. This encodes CASSEWDSAYEQYF.

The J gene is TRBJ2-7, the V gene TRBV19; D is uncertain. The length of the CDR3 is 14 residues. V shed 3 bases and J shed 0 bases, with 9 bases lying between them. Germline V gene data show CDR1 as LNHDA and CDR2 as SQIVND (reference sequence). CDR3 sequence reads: CASSIMTGSYEQYF. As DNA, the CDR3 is TGTGCCAGTAGTATTATGACTGGCTCCTACGAGCAGTACTTC.

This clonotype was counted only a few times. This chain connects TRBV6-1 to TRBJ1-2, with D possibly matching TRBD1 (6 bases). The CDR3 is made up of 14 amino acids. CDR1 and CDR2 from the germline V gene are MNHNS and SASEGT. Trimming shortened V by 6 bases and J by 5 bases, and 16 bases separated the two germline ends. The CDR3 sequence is CASSGRGEIYGYTF. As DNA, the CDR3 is TGTGCCAGCAGCGGGAGGGGGGAAATATATGGCTACACCTTC.

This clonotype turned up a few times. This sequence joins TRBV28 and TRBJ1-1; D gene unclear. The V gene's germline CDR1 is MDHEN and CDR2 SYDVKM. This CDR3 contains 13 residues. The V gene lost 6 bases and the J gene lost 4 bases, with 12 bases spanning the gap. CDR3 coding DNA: TGTGCCAGCAGCTCCCGGTGGCTCACTGAAGCTTTCTTT. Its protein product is CASSSRWLTEAFF.

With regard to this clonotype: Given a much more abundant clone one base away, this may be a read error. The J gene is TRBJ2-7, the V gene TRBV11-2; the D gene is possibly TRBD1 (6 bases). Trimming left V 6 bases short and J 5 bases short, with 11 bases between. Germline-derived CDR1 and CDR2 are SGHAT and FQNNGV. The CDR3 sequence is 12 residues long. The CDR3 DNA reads TGTGCCAGCAGTTTACAGGGCCACGAGCAGTACTTC. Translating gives CASSLQGHEQYF. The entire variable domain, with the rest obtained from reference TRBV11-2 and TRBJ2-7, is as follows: EAGVAQSPRYKIIEKRQSVAFWCNPISGHATLYWYQQILGQGPKLLIQFQNNGVVDDSQLPKDRFSAERLKGVDSTLKIQPAKLEDSAVYLCASSLQGHEQYFGPGTRLTVT.

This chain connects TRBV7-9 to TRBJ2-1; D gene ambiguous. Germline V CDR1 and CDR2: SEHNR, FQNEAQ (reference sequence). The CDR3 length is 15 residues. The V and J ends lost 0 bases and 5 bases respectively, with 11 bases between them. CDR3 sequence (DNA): TGTGCCAGCAGCTTAGCGCCCCCGGTCGACAATGAGCAGTTCTTC. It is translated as CASSLAPPVDNEQFF.